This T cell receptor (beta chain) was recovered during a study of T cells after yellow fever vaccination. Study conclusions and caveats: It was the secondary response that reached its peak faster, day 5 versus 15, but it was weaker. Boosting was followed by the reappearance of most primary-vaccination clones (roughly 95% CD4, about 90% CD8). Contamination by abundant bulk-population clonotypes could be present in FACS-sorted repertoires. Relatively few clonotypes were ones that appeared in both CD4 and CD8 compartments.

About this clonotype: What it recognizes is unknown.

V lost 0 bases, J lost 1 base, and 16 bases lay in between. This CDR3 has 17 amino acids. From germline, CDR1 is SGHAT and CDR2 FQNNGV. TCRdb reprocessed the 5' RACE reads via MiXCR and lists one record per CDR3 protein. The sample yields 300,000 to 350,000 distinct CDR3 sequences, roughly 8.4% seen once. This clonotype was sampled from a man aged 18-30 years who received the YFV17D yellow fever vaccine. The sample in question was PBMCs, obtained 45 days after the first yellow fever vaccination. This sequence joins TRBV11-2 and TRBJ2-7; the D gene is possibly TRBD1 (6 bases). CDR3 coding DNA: TGTGCCAGCAGCTTAGATTTGGGGGCAGGGAAATCCTACGAGCAGTACTTC. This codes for CASSLDLGAGKSYEQYF.